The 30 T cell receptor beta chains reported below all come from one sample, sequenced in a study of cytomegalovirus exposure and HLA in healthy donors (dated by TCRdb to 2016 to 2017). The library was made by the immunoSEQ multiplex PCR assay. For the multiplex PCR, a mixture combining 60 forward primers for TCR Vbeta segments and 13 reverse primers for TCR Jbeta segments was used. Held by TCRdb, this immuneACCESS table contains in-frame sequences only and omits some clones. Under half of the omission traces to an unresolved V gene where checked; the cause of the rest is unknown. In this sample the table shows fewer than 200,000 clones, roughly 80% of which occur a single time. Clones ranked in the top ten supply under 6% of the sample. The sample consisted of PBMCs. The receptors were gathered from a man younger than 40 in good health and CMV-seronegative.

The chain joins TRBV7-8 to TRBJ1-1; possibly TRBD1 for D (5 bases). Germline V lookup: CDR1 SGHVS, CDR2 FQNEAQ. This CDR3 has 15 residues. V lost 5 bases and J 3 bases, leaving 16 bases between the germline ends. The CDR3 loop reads CASSPLRVLDTEAFF. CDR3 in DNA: TGTGCCAGCAGCCCCCTCAGGGTTCTCGACACTGAAGCTTTCTTT. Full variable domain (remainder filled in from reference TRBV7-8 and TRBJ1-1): GAGVSQSPRYKVAKRGQDVALRCDPISGHVSLFWYQQALGQGPEFLTYFQNEAQLDKSGLPSDRFFAERPEGSVSTLKIQRTQQEDSAVYLCASSPLRVLDTEAFFGQGTRLTVV.

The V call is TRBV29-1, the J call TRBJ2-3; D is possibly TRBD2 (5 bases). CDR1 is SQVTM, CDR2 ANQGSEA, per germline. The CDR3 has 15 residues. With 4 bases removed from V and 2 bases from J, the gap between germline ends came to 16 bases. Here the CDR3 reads CSVASPERYTDTQYF. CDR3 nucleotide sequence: TGCAGCGTTGCCTCCCCCGAGCGGTACACAGATACGCAGTATTTT.

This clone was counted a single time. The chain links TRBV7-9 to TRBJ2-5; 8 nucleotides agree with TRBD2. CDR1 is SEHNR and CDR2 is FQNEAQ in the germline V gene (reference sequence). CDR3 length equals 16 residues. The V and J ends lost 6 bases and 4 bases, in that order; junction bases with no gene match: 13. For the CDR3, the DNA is TGTGCCAGCAGAAGGGCAGCGGGGGCCCTAGGAGAGACCCAGTACTTC. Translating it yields CASRRAAGALGETQYF.

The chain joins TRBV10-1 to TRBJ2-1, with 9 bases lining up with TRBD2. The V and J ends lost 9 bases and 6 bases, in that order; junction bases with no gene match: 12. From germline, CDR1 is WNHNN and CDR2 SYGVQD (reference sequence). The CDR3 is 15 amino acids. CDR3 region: CARPFSGLASNEQFF. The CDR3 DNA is TGCGCCAGACCTTTTTCGGGACTAGCCTCCAATGAGCAGTTCTTC.

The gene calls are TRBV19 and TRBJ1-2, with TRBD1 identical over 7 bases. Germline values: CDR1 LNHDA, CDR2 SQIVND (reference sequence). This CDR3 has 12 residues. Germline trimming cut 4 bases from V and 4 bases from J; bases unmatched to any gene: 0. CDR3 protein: CASSRQGYGYTF. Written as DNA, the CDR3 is TGTGCCAGTAGTAGACAGGGCTATGGCTACACCTTC.

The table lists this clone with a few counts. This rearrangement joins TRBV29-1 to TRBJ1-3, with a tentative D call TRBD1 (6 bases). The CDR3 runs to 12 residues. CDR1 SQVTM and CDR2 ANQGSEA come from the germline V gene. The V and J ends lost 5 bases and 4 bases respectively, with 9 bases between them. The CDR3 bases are TGCAGCGTTATCAGGGGCGGAAACACCATATATTTT. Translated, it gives CSVIRGGNTIYF.

CDR3 loop: CASSQDRTTNEKLFF. In nucleotides, the CDR3 is TGTGCCAGCAGCCAGGACAGGACAACTAATGAAAAACTGTTTTTT. The chain uses TRBV28 and TRBJ1-4; 7 nucleotides align to TRBD1. Germline-derived CDR1 and CDR2 are MDHEN and SYDVKM. The CDR3 is 15 amino acids. After removal of 6 bases from V and 0 bases from J, the junction contained 4 bases not matched to a gene.

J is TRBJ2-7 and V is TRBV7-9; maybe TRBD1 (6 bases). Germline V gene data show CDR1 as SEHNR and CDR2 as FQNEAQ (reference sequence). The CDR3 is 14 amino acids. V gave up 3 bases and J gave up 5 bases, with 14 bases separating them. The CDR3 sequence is CASSFRTGRDEQYF. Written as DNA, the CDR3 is TGTGCCAGCAGCTTCAGAACAGGGCGGGACGAGCAGTACTTC. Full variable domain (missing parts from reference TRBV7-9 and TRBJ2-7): DTGVSQNPRHKITKRGQNVTFRCDPISEHNRLYWYRQTLGQGPEFLTYFQNEAQLEKSRLLSDRFSAERPKGSFSTLEIQRTEQGDSAMYLCASSFRTGRDEQYFGPGTRLTVT.

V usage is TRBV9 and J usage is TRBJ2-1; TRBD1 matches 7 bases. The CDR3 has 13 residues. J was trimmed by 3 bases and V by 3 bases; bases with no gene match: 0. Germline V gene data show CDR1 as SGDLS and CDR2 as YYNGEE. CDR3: CASSDRGYNEQFF. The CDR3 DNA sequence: TGTGCCAGCAGCGACAGGGGCTACAATGAGCAGTTCTTC.

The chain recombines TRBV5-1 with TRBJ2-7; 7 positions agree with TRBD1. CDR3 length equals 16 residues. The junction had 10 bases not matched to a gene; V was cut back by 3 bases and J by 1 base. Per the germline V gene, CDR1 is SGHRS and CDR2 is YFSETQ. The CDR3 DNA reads TGCGCCAGCAGCTACGGTCCGACAGGGACATCCTACGAGCAGTACTTC. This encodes CASSYGPTGTSYEQYF. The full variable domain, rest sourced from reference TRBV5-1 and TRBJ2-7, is KAGVTQTPRYLIKTRGQQVTLSCSPISGHRSVSWYQQTPGQGLQFLFEYFSETQRNKGNFPGRFSGRQFSNSRSEMNVSTLELGDSALYLCASSYGPTGTSYEQYFGPGTRLTVT.

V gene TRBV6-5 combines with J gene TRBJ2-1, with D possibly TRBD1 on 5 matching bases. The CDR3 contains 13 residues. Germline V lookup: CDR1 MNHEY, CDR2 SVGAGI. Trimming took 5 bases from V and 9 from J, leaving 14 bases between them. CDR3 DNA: TGTGCCAGCAGTCCGGACACATGGAGTGAGCAGTTCTTC. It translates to CASSPDTWSEQFF.

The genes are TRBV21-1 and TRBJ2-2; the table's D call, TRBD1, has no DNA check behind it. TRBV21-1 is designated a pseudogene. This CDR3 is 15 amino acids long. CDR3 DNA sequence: TGTGCCAGCAGGCCGACAGGAGGTTACACCGGGGAGCTGTTTTTT. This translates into CASRPTGGYTGELFF.

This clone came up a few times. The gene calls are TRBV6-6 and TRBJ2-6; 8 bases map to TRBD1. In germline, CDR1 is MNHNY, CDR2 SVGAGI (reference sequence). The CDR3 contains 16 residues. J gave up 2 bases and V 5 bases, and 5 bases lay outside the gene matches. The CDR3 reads CASSGQGSTGANVLTF. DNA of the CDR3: TGTGCCAGCAGTGGACAGGGTAGCACTGGGGCCAACGTCCTGACTTTC.

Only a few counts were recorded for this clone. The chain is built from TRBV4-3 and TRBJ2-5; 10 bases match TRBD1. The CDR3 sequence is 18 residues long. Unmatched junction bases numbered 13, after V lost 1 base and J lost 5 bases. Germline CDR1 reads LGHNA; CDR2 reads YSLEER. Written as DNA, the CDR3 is TGCGCCAGCAGCCAAGTCCCCCTAGACAGGGGGCAGATGGAGACCCAGTACTTC. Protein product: CASSQVPLDRGQMETQYF.

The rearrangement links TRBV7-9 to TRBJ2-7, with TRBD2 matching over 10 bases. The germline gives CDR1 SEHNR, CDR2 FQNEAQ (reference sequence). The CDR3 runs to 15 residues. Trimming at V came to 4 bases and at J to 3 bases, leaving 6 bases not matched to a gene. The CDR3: CASSSKAGGRYEQYF. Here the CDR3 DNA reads TGTGCCAGCAGCTCCAAAGCGGGGGGGCGCTACGAGCAGTACTTC.

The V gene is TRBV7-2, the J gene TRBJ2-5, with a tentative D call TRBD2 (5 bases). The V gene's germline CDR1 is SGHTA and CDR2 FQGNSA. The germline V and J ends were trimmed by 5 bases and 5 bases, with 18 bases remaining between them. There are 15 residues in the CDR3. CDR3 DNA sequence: TGTGCCAGCAGCAAAAGTGGACTCCTTTTTGAGACCCAGTACTTC. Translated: CASSKSGLLFETQYF. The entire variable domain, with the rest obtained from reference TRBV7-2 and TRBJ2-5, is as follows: GAGVSQSPSNKVTEKGKDVELRCDPISGHTALYWYRQSLGQGLEFLIYFQGNSAPDKSGLPSDRFSAERTGGSVSTLTIQRTQQEDSAVYLCASSKSGLLFETQYFGPGTRLLVL.

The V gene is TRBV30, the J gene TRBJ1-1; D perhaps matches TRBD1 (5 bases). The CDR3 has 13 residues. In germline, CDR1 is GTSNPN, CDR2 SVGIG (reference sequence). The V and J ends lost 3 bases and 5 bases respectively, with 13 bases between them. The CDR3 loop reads CAWSRNGGTEAFF. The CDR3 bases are TGTGCCTGGAGCCGAAATGGGGGGACTGAAGCTTTCTTT.

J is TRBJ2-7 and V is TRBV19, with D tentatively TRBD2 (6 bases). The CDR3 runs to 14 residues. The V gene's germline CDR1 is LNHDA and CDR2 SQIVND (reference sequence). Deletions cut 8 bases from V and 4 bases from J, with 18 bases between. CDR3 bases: TGTGCCAGTGCCCAGGCGCCTGGAGGGTACGAGCAGTACTTC. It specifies CASAQAPGGYEQYF.

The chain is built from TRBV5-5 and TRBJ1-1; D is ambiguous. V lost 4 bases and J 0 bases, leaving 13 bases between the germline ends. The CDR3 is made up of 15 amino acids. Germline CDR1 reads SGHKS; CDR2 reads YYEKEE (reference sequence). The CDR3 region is CASSPRRGVNTEAFF. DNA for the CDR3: TGTGCCAGCAGCCCGAGAAGAGGCGTGAACACTGAAGCTTTCTTT.

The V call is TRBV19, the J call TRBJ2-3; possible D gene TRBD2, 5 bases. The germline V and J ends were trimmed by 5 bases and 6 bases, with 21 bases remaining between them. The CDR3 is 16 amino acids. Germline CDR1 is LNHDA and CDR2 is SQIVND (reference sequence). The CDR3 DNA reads TGTGCCAGTAGTGAACGGTTGGACTGGAACGGGGATACGCAGTATTTT. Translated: CASSERLDWNGDTQYF.

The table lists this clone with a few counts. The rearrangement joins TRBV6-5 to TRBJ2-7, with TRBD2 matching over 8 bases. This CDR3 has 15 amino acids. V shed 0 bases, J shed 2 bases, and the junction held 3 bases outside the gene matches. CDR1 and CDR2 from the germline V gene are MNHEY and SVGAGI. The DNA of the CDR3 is TGTGCCAGCAGTTACTCACGGGGGGGCACCTACGAGCAGTACTTC. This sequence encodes CASSYSRGGTYEQYF.

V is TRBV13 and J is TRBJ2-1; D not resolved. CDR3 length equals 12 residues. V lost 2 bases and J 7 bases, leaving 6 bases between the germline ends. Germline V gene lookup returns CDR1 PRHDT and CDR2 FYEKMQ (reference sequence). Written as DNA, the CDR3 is TGTGCCAGCAGCTTACTCGGGAATGAGCAGTTCTTC. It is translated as CASSLLGNEQFF.

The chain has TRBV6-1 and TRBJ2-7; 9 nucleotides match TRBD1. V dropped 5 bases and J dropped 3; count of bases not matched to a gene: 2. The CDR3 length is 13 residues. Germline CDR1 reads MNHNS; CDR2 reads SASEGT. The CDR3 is CASSRQGVYEQYF. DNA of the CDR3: TGTGCCAGCAGTCGACAGGGGGTCTACGAGCAGTACTTC.

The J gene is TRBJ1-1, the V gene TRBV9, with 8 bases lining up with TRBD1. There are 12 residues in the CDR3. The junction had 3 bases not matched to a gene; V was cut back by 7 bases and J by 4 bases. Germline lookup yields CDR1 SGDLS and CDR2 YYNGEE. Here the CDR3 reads CASATGGTEAFF. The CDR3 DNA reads TGTGCCAGCGCCACAGGGGGCACTGAAGCTTTCTTT.

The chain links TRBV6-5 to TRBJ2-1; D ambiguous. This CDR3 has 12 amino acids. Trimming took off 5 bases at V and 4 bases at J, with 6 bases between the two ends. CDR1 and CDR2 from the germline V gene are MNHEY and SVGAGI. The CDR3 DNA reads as TGTGCCAGCAGTAATCCGTACAATGAGCAGTTCTTC. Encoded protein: CASSNPYNEQFF.

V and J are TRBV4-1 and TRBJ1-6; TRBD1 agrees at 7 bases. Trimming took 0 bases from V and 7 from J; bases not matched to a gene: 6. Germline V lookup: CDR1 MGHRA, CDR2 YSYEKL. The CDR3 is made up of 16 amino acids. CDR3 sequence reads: CASSQEAGTVNSPLHF. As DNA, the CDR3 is TGCGCCAGCAGCCAAGAGGCGGGGACAGTGAATTCACCCCTCCACTTT.

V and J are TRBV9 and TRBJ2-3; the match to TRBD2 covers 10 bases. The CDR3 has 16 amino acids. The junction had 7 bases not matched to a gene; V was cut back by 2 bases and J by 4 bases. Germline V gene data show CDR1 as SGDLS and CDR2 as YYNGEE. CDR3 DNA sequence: TGTGCCAGCAGCGTCTTTAGCGGGAGGAGTGCAGATACGCAGTATTTT. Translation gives CASSVFSGRSADTQYF. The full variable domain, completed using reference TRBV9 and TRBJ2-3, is DSGVTQTPKHLITATGQRVTLRCSPRSGDLSVYWYQQSLDQGLQFLIQYYNGEERAKGNILERFSAQQFPDLHSELNLSSLELGDSALYFCASSVFSGRSADTQYFGPGTRLTVL.

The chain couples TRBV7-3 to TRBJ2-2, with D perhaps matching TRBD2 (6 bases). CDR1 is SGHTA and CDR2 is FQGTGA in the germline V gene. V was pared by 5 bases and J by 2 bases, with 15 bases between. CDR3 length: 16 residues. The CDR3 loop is CASSVTGTQNTGELFF. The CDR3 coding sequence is TGTGCCAGCAGCGTCACCGGGACTCAAAACACCGGGGAGCTGTTTTTT.

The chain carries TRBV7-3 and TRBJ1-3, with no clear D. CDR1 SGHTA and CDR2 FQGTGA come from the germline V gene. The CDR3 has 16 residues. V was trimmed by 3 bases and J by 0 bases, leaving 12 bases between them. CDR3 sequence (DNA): TGTGCCAGCAGCTTTCTACTTGATCGCTCTGGAAACACCATATATTTT. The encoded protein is CASSFLLDRSGNTIYF.

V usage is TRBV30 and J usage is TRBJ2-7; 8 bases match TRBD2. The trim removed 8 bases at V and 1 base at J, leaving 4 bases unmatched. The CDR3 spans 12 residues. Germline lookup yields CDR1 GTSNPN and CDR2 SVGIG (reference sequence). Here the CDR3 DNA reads TGTGCCGGCATAGCGGGATCCTACGAGCAGTACTTC. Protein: CAGIAGSYEQYF.